This T cell receptor (beta chain) originates from a study of blood T cell repertoires in COVID-19. Across the study: The United States, Italy and Spain provided the acute and convalescent COVID-19 samples. The analysed material was cDNA or gDNA that came from T cells, B-cell-depleted T cells, or PBMCs.

The CDR3 length is 19 residues. Germline CDR1 KGHSH, CDR2 LQKENI. V was clipped by 5 bases and J by 5 bases; unmatched bases: 22. Original processing methods: How many nucleated cells were present was estimated from reference gene primer amplification. Only in-frame clones appear in the TCRdb table, and some are missing; sequencing was by immunoSEQ multiplex PCR. Clone size and V and J calls were adopted from that table, with D and trimming inferred from the DNA. This sample carries some 80,000 clones, more than 65% of them seen once, and the ten largest clones take around 5.8%. This chain uses TRBV18 with TRBJ2-7, with TRBD1 matching over 9 bases. The receptor was derived from an elderly woman with active or convalescent COVID-19. Sequenced input: peripheral blood. In DNA form, the CDR3 reads TGTGCCAGCTCAACATACAGGGGGCCGGGGCCGATAAAACCCCACGAGCAGTACTTC. Its translation: CASSTYRGPGPIKPHEQYF.